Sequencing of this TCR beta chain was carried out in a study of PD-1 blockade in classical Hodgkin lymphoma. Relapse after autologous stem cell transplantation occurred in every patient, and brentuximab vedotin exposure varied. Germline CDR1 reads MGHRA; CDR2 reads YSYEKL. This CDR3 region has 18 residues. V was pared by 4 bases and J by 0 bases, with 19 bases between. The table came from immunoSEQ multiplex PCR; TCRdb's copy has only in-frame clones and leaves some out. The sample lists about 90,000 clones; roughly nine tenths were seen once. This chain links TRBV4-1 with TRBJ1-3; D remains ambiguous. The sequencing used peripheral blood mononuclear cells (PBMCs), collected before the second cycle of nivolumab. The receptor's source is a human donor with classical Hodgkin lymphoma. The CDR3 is CASSPQARALFSGNTIYF. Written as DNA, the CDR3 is TGCGCCAGCAGCCCCCAGGCGAGGGCGCTCTTCTCTGGAAACACCATATATTTT.